The rows below give T cell receptor beta chains drawn from one sample of a study of T cell repertoires in cytomegalovirus infection. TCRdb fed the reads into MiXCR, producing one record per CDR3 protein. This sample carries a few hundred thousand distinct CDR3 sequences, roughly 20% of them seen once, and the ten largest clones take around 8.6%. The sample comprised PBMCs. The receptors stem from a human donor in good health (CMV status not recorded). Some clones in this sample may be carry-over from other donors' samples. Each CDR3 is given with its conserved first and last residue. Each record gives: D gene, clone size, J gene, V gene, CDR3 DNA, CDR3 protein. D genes are given only for firm matches. The size entry is marked missing in some rows and otherwise reads once, few, many or a size class.

>NA|many|TRBJ2-5|TRBV7-2
TGTGCCAGCAGCTTCGGCGGGCAGGAGACCCAGTACTTC
CASSFGGQETQYF
>TRBD2|many|TRBJ2-1|TRBV27
TGTGCCAGCACCATCGGGACTAGCGGATACAATGAGCAGTTCTTC
CASTIGTSGYNEQFF
>NA|few|TRBJ1-1|TRBV12-3/TRBV12-4
TGTGCCACCCTCTTTCAGGGGCGTTACACTGAAGCTTTCTTT
CATLFQGRYTEAFF
>NA|many|TRBJ1-1|TRBV7-2
TGTGCCAGCAGCCGGGGAGGGGGGGGAAACACTGAAGCTTTCTTT
CASSRGGGGNTEAFF
>NA|NA|TRBJ2-3|TRBV10-3
TGTGCCATCAATGAGGGTTCCACAGATACGCAGTATTTT
CAINEGSTDTQYF
>TRBD2|few|TRBJ2-4|TRBV12-3/TRBV12-4
TGTGCCAGCAGTCCTAGCGGGAGTGTAGTTCGGACAATTAACATTCAGTACTTC
CASSPSGSVVRTINIQYF
>TRBD2|many|TRBJ2-1|TRBV12-3/TRBV12-4
TGTGCCAGCAGTTTAGGGGGTACTAGCGGGAGGCTGCAGTTCTTC
CASSLGGTSGRLQFF
>NA|NA|TRBJ2-7|TRBV6-6
TGTGCCAGCAGTTACCTACCTGGCAGGTACGAGCAGTACTTC
CASSYLPGRYEQYF
>NA|many|TRBJ1-3|TRBV6-1
TGTGCCACCAGGGGCAGCTTTACTAACTCTGGAAACACCATATATTTT
CATRGSFTNSGNTIYF
>NA|NA|TRBJ2-1|TRBV12-3/TRBV12-4
TGTGCCAGCACCCTGTACAATGAGCAGTTCTTC
CASTLYNEQFF
>NA|NA|TRBJ1-2|TRBV28
TGTGCCAGCAGTTTGGAAGGCAACTATGGCTACACCTTC
CASSLEGNYGYTF
>TRBD1|many|TRBJ1-1|TRBV7-2
TGTGCCAGCAGCTTAGTAAGGACAGGGAATAAAGAAGCTTTCTTT
CASSLVRTGNKEAFF
>TRBD1|few|TRBJ1-6|TRBV19
TGTGCCAGTGTCGGACAGGGTTGGTCACCCCTCCACTTT
CASVGQGWSPLHF
>NA|NA|TRBJ2-3|TRBV28
TGTGCCAGCACCCTCTTGGGGCAGAGGGGCACAGATACGCAGTATTTT
CASTLLGQRGTDTQYF
>NA|NA|TRBJ2-7|TRBV2
TGTGCCAGCACCATTAGCTCCTACGAGCAGTACTTC
CASTISSYEQYF
>TRBD1|NA|TRBJ2-3|TRBV20-1
TGCAGCTTGGGGTCCAGGGGGGATACGCAGTATTTT
CSLGSRGDTQYF
>NA|few|TRBJ1-1|TRBV29-1
TGCAGCGTTACACCCTCATGGGGAACTGAAGCTTTCTTT
CSVTPSWGTEAFF
>NA|NA|TRBJ2-7|TRBV5-1
TGCGCCACCTCGCGGGACGGAAACTACGAGCAGTACTTC
CATSRDGNYEQYF
>NA|few|TRBJ1-5|TRBV19
TGTGCCAGTAGTCAGGACAGCGGGTCGGGACAGCCCCAGCATTTT
CASSQDSGSGQPQHF
>NA|many|TRBJ2-1|TRBV6-2/TRBV6-3
TGTGCCAGCAGTTATAGGGACAATGAGCAGTTCTTC
CASSYRDNEQFF
>NA|few|TRBJ2-1|TRBV12-3/TRBV12-4
TGTGCCAGCAATAGGGGGTCCGTAAACAATGAGCAGTTCTTC
CASNRGSVNNEQFF
>NA|few|TRBJ1-3|TRBV7-8
TGTGCCAGCAGCTTCCAGGTTTCTGGAAACACCATATATTTT
CASSFQVSGNTIYF
>NA|NA|TRBJ2-3|TRBV20-1
TGCAGTGGTGGGAGCACAGATACGCAGTATTTT
CSGGSTDTQYF
>TRBD1|many|TRBJ2-1|TRBV12-3/TRBV12-4
TGTGCCAGCAGTTTCTCAGGGGGATTAAATGAGCAGTTCTTC
CASSFSGGLNEQFF
>TRBD1|many|TRBJ2-3|TRBV7-2
TGTGCCAGCAGGAAACAGGGGCCTCAAGATACGCAGTATTTT
CASRKQGPQDTQYF
>NA|few|TRBJ1-5|TRBV12-3/TRBV12-4
TGTGCCAGCAGTTTATTAGATCGTCAGCCCCAGCATTTT
CASSLLDRQPQHF
>NA|NA|TRBJ1-1|TRBV6-2/TRBV6-3
TGTGCCAGCAGTGACAGGTCCTCAGCTGAAGCTTTCTTT
CASSDRSSAEAFF
>TRBD1|few|TRBJ1-4|TRBV10-3
TGTGCCTCCCAACAGGGGGATTATGAAAAACTGTTTTTT
CASQQGDYEKLFF
>TRBD1|many|TRBJ1-6|TRBV7-8
TGTGCCAGCAGCTTAACAGGGGCTGGGTCACCCCTCCACTTT
CASSLTGAGSPLHF
>NA|NA|TRBJ2-2|TRBV9
TGTGCCAGCAGCGAACGGACAGCCCGGAACACCGGGGAGCTGTTTTTT
CASSERTARNTGELFF
>TRBD2|many|TRBJ2-1|TRBV7-2
TGTGCCAGCAGCTTAATACCTGCGGGGGGGGTAAACAATGAGCAGTTCTTC
CASSLIPAGGVNNEQFF
>TRBD2|NA|TRBJ2-7|TRBV5-1
TGCGCCAGCAGCAGACTAGCGGGAGGGAGCTCCTACGAGCAGTACTTC
CASSRLAGGSSYEQYF
>NA|NA|TRBJ1-1|TRBV5-4
TGTGCCAGCTGGGAGGGGACGCACACTGAAGCTTTCTTT
CASWEGTHTEAFF
>NA|many|TRBJ2-3|TRBV12-3/TRBV12-4
TGTGCCAGCAGCTCAGGTGGGGGGATAGATACGCAGTATTTT
CASSSGGGIDTQYF
>TRBD1|NA|TRBJ1-6|TRBV20-1
TGCAGTGTTTATCGCGGGACAGGGTATTCACCCCTCCACTTT
CSVYRGTGYSPLHF
>NA|many|TRBJ2-1|TRBV11-3
TGTGCCAGCAGCCCCTTGGCTAGCGTTGGAGTTAACAATGAGCAGTTCTTC
CASSPLASVGVNNEQFF
>TRBD2|many|TRBJ2-5|TRBV12-3/TRBV12-4
TGTGCCAGCAGTTTTTCGACTAGCGGGGAGCAGACCCAGTACTTC
CASSFSTSGEQTQYF
>NA|few|TRBJ1-1|TRBV28
TGTGCCAGCCAGGGAATTTACGCTGAAGCTTTCTTT
CASQGIYAEAFF
>TRBD2|few|TRBJ2-1|TRBV4-1
TGTGCCAGCAGCCACGGACTAGCGGGAGGGCCGGGTGAGCAGTTCTTC
CASSHGLAGGPGEQFF
>NA|NA|TRBJ1-1|TRBV29-1
TGCAGCGCTTACAGGACGAACACTGAAGCTTTCTTT
CSAYRTNTEAFF
>NA|many|TRBJ2-7|TRBV7-9
TGTGCCAGCAGCAAACCGGGACATCACGAGCAGTACTTC
CASSKPGHHEQYF
>NA|many|TRBJ1-5|TRBV20-1
TGCAGTGCTCGACGGGACACCTATAGCAATCAGCCCCAGCATTTT
CSARRDTYSNQPQHF
>NA|NA|TRBJ2-1|TRBV6-1
TGTGCCAGCACTCCTCCACTCGATGAGCAGTTCTTC
CASTPPLDEQFF
>NA|many|TRBJ2-6|TRBV7-9
TGTGCCAGCAGCTTAGGTTCTGGGGCCAACGTCCTGACTTTC
CASSLGSGANVLTF
>NA|NA|TRBJ2-7|TRBV15
TGTGCCACCAGCAGAGATGAGGGCTACGAGCAGTACTTC
CATSRDEGYEQYF
>TRBD2|NA|TRBJ2-3|TRBV20-1
TGCAGTGCCCATCGAGGACTAGCGGGGGGGCAGGGCACAGATACGCAGTATTTT
CSAHRGLAGGQGTDTQYF
>NA|few|TRBJ2-1|TRBV18
TGTGCCAGCTCACCACTCCAAGCGGGTATCAACAATGAGCAGTTCTTC
CASSPLQAGINNEQFF
>TRBD1|NA|TRBJ2-5|TRBV6-2/TRBV6-3
TGTGCCAGCAGACCACAGGGGGCTGGACAGACCCAGTACTTC
CASRPQGAGQTQYF
>NA|few|TRBJ1-5|TRBV28
TGTGCCACCCGTGGGGGGGGGATGCCCCAGCATTTT
CATRGGGMPQHF
>TRBD1|few|TRBJ2-1|TRBV24-1
TGTGCCACCAGTGATTGGACAGGGCACAATGAGCAGTTCTTC
CATSDWTGHNEQFF
>NA|many|TRBJ1-6|TRBV7-2
TGTGCCAGCAGCTTAGTTCTTCGGCAGGCTCTCCACTTT
CASSLVLRQALHF